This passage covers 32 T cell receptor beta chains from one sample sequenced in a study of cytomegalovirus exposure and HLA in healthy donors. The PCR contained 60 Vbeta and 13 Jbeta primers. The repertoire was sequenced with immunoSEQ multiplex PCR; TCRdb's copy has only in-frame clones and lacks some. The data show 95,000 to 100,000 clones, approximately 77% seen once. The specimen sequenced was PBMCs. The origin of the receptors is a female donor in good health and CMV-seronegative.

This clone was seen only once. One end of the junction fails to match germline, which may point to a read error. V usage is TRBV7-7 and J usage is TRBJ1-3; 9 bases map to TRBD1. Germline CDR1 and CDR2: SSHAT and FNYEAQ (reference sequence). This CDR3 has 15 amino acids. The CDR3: CASSRGTGSGNTIYF. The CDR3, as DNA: TGTGCTAGCAGCCGAGGGACAGGGTCTGGAAACACCATATATTTT. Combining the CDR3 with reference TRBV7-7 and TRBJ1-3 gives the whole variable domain GAGVSQSPRYKVTKRGQDVTLRCDPISSHATLYWYQQALGQGPEFLTYFNYEAQPDKSGLPSDRFSAERPEGSISTLTIQRTEQRDSAMYRCASSRGTGSGNTIYFGEGSWLTVV.

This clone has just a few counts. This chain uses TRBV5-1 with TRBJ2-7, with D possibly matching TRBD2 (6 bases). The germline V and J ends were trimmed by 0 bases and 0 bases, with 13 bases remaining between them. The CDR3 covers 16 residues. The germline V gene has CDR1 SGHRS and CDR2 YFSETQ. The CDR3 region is CASSLVAGPSSYEQYF. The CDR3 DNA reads TGCGCCAGCAGCTTGGTTGCGGGGCCCAGCTCCTACGAGCAGTACTTC.

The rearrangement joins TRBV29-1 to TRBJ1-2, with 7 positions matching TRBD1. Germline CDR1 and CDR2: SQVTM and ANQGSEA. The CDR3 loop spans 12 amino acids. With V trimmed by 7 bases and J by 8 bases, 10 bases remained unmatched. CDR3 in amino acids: CSAQGQADGYTF. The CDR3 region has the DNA TGCAGCGCCCAAGGACAGGCTGACGGCTACACCTTC.

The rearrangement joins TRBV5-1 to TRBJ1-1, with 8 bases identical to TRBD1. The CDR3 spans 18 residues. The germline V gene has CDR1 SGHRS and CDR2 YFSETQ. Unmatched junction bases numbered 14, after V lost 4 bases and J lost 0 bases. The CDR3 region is CASSLRGTGGGMNTEAFF. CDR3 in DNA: TGCGCCAGCAGCCTGAGAGGCACAGGGGGTGGCATGAACACTGAAGCTTTCTTT.

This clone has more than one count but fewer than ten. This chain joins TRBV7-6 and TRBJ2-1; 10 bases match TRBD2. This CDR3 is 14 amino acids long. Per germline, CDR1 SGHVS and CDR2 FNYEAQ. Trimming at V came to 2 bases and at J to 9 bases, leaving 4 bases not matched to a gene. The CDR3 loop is CASSLLAGEGEQFF. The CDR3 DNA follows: TGTGCCAGCAGCTTACTAGCGGGAGAGGGTGAGCAGTTCTTC.

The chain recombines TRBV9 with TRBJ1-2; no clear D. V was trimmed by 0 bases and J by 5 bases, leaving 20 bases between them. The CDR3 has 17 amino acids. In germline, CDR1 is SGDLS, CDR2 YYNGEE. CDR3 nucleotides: TGTGCCAGCAGCGTAGCTGGGCAGGTTAGTCCCAGGTATGGCTACACCTTC. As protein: CASSVAGQVSPRYGYTF.

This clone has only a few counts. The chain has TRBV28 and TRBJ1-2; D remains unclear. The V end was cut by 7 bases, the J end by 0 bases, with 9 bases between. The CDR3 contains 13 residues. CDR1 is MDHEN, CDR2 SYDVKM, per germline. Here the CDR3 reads CASTTTTNYGYTF. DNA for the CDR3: TGTGCCAGCACCACCACTACTAACTATGGCTACACCTTC.

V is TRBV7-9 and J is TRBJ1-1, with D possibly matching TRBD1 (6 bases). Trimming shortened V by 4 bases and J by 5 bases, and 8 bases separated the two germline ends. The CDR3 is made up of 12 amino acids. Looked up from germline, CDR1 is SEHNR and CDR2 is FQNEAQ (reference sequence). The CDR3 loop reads CASSSQGTEAFF. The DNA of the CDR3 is TGTGCCAGCAGCTCACAGGGAACTGAAGCTTTCTTT.

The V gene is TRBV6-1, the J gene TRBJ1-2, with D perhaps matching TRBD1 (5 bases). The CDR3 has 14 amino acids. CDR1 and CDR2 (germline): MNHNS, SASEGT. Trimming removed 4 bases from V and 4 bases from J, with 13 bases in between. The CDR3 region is CASSVGGARYGYTF. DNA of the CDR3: TGTGCCAGCAGTGTGGGGGGAGCACGCTATGGCTACACCTTC.

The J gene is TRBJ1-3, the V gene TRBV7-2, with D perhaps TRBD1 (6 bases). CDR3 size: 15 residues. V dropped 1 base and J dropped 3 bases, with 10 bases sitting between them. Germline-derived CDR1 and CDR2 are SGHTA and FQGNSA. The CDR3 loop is CASSLDRADGNTIYF. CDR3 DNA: TGTGCCAGCAGCTTAGACAGGGCGGATGGAAACACCATATATTTT.

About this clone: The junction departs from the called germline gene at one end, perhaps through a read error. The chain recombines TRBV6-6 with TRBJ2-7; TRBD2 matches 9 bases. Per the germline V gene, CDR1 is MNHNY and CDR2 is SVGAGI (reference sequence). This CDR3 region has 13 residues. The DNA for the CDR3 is TGTGCCAGCAGCGTGACACGAGAGCGGGAGGCGAACTTC. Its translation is CASSVTREREANF.

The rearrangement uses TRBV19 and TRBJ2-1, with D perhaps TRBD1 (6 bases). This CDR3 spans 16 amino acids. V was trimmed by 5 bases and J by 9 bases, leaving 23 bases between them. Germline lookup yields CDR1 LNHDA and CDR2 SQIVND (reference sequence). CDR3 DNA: TGTGCCAGTAGTGCCTATACAGGGTTAGGGTCGACTGAGCAGTTCTTC. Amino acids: CASSAYTGLGSTEQFF. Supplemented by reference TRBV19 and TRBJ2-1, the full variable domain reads DGGITQSPKYLFRKEGQNVTLSCEQNLNHDAMYWYRQDPGQGLRLIYYSQIVNDFQKGDIAEGYSVSREKKESFPLTVTSAQKNPTAFYLCASSAYTGLGSTEQFFGPGTRLTVL.

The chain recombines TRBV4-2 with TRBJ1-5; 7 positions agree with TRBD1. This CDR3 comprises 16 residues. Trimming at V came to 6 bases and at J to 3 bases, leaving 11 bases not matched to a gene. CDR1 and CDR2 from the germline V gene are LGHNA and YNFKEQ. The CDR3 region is CASSHAEGQNNQPQHF. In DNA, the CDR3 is TGTGCCAGCAGTCATGCCGAGGGACAGAACAATCAGCCCCAGCATTTT.

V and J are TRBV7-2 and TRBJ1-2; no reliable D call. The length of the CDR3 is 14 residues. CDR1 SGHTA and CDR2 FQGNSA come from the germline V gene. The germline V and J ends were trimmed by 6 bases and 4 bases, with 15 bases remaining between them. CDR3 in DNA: TGTGCCAGCAGTTATGCGGGCCAGATCTATGGCTACACCTTC. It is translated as CASSYAGQIYGYTF.

CDR3 residues: CASSQDLAPLFLAKNIQYF. The CDR3 DNA is TGCGCCAGCAGCCAAGATCTAGCGCCACTCTTTCTAGCCAAAAACATTCAGTACTTC. The chain combines TRBV4-3 with TRBJ2-4, with D perhaps matching TRBD2 (6 bases). From germline, CDR1 is LGHNA and CDR2 YSLEER. The CDR3 consists of 19 residues. The V gene lost 0 bases and the J gene lost 0 bases, with 18 bases spanning the gap.

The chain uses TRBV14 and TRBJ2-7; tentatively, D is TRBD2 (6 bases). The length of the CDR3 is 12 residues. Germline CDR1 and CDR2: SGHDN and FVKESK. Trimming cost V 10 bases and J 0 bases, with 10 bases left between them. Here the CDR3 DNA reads TGTGCCACCGCGGGGAGCTCCTACGAGCAGTACTTC. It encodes CATAGSSYEQYF.

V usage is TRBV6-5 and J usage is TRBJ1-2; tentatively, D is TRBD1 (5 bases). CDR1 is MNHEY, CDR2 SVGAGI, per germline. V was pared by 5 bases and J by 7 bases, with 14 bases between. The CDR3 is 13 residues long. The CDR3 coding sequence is TGTGCCAGCAGTGAAAGGGACTTGGGTGGCTACACCTTC. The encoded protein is CASSERDLGGYTF.

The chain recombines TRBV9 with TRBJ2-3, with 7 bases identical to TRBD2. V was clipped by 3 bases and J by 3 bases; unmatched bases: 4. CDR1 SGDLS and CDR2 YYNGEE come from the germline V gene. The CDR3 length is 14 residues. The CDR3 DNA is TGTGCCAGCAGCGAATGGGGGGGGACAGATACGCAGTATTTT. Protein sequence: CASSEWGGTDTQYF.

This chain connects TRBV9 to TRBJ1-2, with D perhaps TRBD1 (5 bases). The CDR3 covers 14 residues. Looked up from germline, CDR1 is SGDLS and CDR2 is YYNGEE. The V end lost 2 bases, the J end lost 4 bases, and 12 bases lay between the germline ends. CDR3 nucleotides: TGTGCCAGCAGCGTCGGGGGACTTGCCTATGGCTACACCTTC. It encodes CASSVGGLAYGYTF.

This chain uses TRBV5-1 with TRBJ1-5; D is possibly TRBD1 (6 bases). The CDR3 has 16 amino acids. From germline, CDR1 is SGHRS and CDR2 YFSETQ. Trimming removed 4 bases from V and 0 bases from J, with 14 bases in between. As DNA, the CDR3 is TGCGCCAGCAGCCCGGGACACGGAGATAGCAATCAGCCCCAGCATTTT. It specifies CASSPGHGDSNQPQHF.

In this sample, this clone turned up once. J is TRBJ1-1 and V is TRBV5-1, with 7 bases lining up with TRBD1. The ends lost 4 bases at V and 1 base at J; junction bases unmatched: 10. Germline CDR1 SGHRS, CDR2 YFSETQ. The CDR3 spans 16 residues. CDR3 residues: CASSQNRGFGNTEAFF. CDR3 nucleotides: TGCGCCAGCAGCCAAAACAGGGGATTTGGGAACACTGAAGCTTTCTTT.

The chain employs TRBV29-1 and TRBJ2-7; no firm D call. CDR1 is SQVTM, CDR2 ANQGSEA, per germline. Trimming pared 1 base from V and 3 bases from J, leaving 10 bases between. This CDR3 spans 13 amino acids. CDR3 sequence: CSVEVPGYYEQYF. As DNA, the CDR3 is TGCAGCGTTGAAGTTCCCGGGTACTACGAGCAGTACTTC.

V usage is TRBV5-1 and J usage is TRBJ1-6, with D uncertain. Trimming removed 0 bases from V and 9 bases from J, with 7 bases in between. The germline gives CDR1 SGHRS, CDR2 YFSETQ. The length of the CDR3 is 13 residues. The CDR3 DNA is TGCGCCAGCAGCTTGGCAGGACTTTCACCCCTCCACTTT. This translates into CASSLAGLSPLHF.

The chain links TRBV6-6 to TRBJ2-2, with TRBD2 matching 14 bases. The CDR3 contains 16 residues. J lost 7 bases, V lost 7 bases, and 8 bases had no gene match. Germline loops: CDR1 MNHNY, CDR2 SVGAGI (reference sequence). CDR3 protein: CASTPGLAGGFGELFF. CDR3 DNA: TGTGCCAGCACCCCCGGACTAGCGGGGGGATTCGGGGAGCTGTTTTTT.

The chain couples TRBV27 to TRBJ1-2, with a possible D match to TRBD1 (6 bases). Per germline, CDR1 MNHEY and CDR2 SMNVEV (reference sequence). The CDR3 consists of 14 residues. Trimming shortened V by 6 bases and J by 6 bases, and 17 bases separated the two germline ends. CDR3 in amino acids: CASRPWTDYHGYTF. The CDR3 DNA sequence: TGTGCCAGCAGACCCTGGACAGACTATCATGGCTACACCTTC.

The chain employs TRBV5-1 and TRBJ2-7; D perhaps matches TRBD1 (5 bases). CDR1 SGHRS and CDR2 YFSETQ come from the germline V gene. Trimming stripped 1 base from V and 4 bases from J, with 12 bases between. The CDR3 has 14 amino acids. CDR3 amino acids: CASSLPGSKYEQYF. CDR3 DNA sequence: TGCGCCAGCAGCTTGCCAGGGTCGAAGTACGAGCAGTACTTC.

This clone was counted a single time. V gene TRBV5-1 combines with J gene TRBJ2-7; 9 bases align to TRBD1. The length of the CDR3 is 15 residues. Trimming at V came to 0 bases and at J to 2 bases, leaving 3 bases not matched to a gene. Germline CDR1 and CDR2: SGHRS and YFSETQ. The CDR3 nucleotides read TGCGCCAGCAGCTTGGGGGACAGGGCTACCTACGAGCAGTACTTC. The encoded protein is CASSLGDRATYEQYF.

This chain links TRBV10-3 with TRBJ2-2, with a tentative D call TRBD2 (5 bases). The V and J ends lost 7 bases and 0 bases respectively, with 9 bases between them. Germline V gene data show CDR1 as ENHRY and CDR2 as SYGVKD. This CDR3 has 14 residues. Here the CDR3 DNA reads TGTGCCATCATGGGTAGCGCGAACACCGGGGAGCTGTTTTTT. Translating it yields CAIMGSANTGELFF.

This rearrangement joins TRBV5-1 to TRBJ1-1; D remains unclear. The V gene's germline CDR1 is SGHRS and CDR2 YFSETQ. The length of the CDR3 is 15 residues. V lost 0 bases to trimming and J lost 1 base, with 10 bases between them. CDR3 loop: CASSLVAWRNTEAFF. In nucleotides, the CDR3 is TGCGCCAGCAGCTTGGTGGCGTGGAGGAACACTGAAGCTTTCTTT.

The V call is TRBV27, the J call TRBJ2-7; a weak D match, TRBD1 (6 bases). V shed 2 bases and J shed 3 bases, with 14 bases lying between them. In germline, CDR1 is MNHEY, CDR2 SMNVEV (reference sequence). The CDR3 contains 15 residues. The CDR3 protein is CASSLTGRDNYEQYF. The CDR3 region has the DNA TGTGCCAGCAGTTTAACCGGCCGGGACAACTACGAGCAGTACTTC.

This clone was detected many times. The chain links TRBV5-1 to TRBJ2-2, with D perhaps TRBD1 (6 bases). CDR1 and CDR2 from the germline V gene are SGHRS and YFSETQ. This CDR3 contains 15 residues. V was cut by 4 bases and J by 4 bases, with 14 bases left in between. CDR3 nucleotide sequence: TGCGCCAGCAGCCTGGGACATGGCGTCACCGGGGAGCTGTTTTTT. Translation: CASSLGHGVTGELFF.

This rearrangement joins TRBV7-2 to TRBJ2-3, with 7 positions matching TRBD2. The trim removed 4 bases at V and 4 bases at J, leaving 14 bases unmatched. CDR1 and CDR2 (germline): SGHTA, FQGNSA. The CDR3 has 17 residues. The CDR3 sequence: CASSSSRGRGDADTQYF. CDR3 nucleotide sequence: TGTGCCAGCAGCTCGTCCCGAGGGAGGGGAGACGCAGATACGCAGTATTTT.